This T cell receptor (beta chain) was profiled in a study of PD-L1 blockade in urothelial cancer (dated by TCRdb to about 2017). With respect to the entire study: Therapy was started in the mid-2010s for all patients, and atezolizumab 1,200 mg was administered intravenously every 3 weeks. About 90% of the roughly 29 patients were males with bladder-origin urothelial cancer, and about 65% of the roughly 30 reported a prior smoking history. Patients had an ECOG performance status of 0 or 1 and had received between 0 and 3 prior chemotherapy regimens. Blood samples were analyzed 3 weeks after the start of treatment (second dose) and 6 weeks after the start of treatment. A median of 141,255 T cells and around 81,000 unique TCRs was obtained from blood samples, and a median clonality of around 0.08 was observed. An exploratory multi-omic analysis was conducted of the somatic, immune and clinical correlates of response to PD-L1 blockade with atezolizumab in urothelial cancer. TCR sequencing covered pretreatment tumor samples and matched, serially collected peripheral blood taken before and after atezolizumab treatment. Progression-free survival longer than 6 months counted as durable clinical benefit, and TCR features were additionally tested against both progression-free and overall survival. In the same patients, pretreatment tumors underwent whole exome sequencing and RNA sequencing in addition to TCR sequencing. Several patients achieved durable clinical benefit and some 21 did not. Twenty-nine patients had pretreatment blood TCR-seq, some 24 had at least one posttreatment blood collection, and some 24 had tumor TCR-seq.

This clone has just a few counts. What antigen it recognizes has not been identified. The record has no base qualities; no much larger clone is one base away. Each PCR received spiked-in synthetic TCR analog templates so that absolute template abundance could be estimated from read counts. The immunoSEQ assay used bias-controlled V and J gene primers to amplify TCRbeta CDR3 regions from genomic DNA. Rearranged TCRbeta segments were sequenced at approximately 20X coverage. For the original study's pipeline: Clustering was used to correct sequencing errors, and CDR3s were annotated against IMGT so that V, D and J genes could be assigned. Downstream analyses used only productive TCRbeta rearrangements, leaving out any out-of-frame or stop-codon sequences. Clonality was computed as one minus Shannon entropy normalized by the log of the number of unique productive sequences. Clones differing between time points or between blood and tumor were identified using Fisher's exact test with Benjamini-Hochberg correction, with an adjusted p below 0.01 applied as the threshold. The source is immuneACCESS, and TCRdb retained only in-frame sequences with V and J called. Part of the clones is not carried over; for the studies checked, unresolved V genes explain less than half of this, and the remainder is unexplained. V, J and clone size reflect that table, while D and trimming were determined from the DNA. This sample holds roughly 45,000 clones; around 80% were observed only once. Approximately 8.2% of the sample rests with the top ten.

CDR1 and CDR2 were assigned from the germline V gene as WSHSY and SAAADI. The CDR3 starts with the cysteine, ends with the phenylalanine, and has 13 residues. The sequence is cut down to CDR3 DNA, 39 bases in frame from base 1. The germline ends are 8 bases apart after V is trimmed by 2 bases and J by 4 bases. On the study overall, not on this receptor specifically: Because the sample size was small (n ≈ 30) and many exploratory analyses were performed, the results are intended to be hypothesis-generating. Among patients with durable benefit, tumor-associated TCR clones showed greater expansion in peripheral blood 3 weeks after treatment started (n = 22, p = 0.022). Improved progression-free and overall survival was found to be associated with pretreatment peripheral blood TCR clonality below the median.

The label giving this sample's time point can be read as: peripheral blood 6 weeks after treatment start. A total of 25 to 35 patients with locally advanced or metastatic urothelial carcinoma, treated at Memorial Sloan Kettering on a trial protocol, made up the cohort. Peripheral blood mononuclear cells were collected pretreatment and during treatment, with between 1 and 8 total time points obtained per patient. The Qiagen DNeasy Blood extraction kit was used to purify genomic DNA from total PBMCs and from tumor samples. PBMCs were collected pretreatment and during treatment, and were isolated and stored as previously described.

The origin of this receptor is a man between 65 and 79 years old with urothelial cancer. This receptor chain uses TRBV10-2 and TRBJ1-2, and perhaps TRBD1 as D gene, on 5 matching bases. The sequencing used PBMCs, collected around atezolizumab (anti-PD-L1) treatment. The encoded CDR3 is CASSEGAVYGYTF. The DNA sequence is TGCGCCAGCAGTGAGGGGGCAGTCTATGGCTACACCTTC.